This is a list of T cell receptor beta chains from one sample in a study of molecular identifiers for immune sequencing clone quantification. In TCRdb, the PCR reads were re-called with MiXCR into one record per CDR3 protein. Of tens of thousands of distinct CDR3 sequences listed, roughly 19% are singletons. Sequencing was done on a sample of naive CD8+ T cells from blood, with Jurkat cell RNA spiked in. Every receptor here comes from a human donor in good health. Some libraries in this study had Jurkat cell RNA spiked in. The CDR3 runs from the conserved cysteine through the conserved F or W. The D gene is left open where the match is weak. Expanded clones are given a class, and other clones once, few, many or no size at all.

once	TRBD1	TRBV5-4	TRBJ1-1	CASSLGAGGNTEAFF	TGTGCCAGCAGCTTGGGGGCAGGGGGCAACACTGAAGCTTTCTTT
many	NA	TRBV19	TRBJ2-3	CASSIVGRGTDTQYF	TGTGCCAGTAGTATTGTCGGGAGAGGCACAGATACGCAGTATTTT
many	TRBD2	TRBV7-6	TRBJ2-3	CASSLVRGGFTDTQYF	TGTGCCAGCAGCTTAGTGCGCGGGGGTTTCACAGATACGCAGTATTTT
many	NA	TRBV6-5	TRBJ2-7	CASSYSSLVEDEQYF	TGTGCCAGCAGTTACTCATCACTAGTTGAGGACGAGCAGTACTTC
many	NA	TRBV7-2	TRBJ2-6	CASSNQTGSGANVLTF	TGTGCCAGCAGTAACCAGACAGGCTCTGGGGCCAACGTCCTGACTTTC
many	NA	TRBV7-9	TRBJ2-1	CASSPAISAHEQFF	TGTGCCAGCAGCCCCGCGATCTCTGCCCATGAGCAGTTCTTC
many	NA	TRBV7-2	TRBJ2-5	CASSSPGPPRGETQYF	TGTGCCAGCAGCTCACCGGGACCCCCCAGAGGAGAGACCCAGTACTTC
NA	TRBD1	TRBV10-2	TRBJ1-2	CASRGGQGKGYTF	TGCGCCAGCAGGGGGGGACAGGGTAAAGGCTACACCTTC
many	NA	TRBV11-1	TRBJ2-1	CASSWGGGEQFF	TGTGCCAGCAGCTGGGGAGGCGGTGAGCAGTTCTTC
many	TRBD1	TRBV7-2	TRBJ2-7	CASSWGTGAYEQYF	TGTGCCAGCAGCTGGGGGACAGGGGCCTACGAGCAGTACTTC
many	NA	TRBV27	TRBJ2-7	CASRTGGHEQYF	TGTGCCAGCAGAACCGGGGGGCACGAGCAGTACTTC
many	NA	TRBV20-1	TRBJ2-4	CSARGAPSGAKNIQYF	TGCAGTGCTCGAGGGGCCCCTTCGGGCGCCAAAAACATTCAGTACTTC
many	NA	TRBV29-1	TRBJ1-3	CSVGGWGTGNTIYF	TGCAGCGTTGGGGGCTGGGGAACTGGAAACACCATATATTTT
many	NA	TRBV12-3/TRBV12-4	TRBJ1-5	CASSLGQINQPQHF	TGTGCCAGCAGTTTAGGGCAGATCAATCAGCCCCAGCATTTT
many	NA	TRBV19	TRBJ1-5	CATNSGTTNQPQHF	TGTGCCACCAATTCCGGGACAACCAATCAGCCCCAGCATTTT
many	NA	TRBV7-9	TRBJ2-3	CASSPVLAGSTDTQYF	TGTGCCAGCAGCCCCGTTTTGGCGGGCAGCACAGATACGCAGTATTTT
many	NA	TRBV12-3/TRBV12-4	TRBJ2-5	CASSWTLYQETQYF	TGTGCCAGCAGTTGGACTTTGTACCAAGAGACCCAGTACTTC
many	NA	TRBV5-1	TRBJ1-4	CASAPLNNYGEKLFF	TGCGCCAGCGCCCCCTTAAACAACTATGGGGAAAAACTGTTTTTT
many	TRBD1	TRBV6-2/TRBV6-3	TRBJ1-4	CASSRMGQARTSTNEKLFF	TGTGCCAGCAGCCGAATGGGACAGGCGAGAACTTCAACTAATGAAAAACTGTTTTTT
many	NA	TRBV4-3	TRBJ2-1	CASSPTGTFSYNEQFF	TGCGCCAGCAGCCCAACAGGGACTTTCTCCTACAATGAGCAGTTCTTC
many	NA	TRBV28	TRBJ1-1	CASRGYTEAFF	TGTGCCAGCCGGGGGTACACTGAAGCTTTCTTT
many	TRBD1	TRBV6-2/TRBV6-3	TRBJ2-7	CASSWDRGYEQYF	TGTGCCAGCAGTTGGGACAGGGGATACGAGCAGTACTTC
many	TRBD2	TRBV7-9	TRBJ2-3	CASSLWSGGPYDTQYF	TGTGCCAGCAGCTTATGGTCGGGAGGGCCGTACGATACGCAGTATTTT
many	TRBD1	TRBV7-9	TRBJ2-7	CASSPTDRVEQYF	TGTGCCAGCAGCCCAACGGACAGGGTCGAGCAGTACTTC
many	TRBD1	TRBV5-1	TRBJ2-7	CASSLMGQITNEQYF	TGCGCCAGCAGCTTGATGGGACAGATCACAAACGAGCAGTACTTC
many	NA	TRBV13	TRBJ2-7	CASSSGPTDEQYF	TGTGCCAGCAGCTCCGGGCCCACGGACGAGCAGTACTTC
many	TRBD2	TRBV7-6	TRBJ2-3	CASSPSRGGTDTQYF	TGTGCCAGCAGCCCGAGTCGGGGGGGCACAGATACGCAGTATTTT
many	TRBD2	TRBV7-2	TRBJ2-1	CASTPLAGGLNEQFF	TGTGCCAGCACCCCCCTAGCGGGAGGCTTAAATGAGCAGTTCTTC
many	TRBD1	TRBV15	TRBJ1-1	CATSSDRGNTEAFF	TGTGCCACCAGCAGCGACAGGGGGAACACTGAAGCTTTCTTT
many	NA	TRBV5-4	TRBJ1-5	CASSLGGSDQPQHF	TGTGCCAGCAGCTTGGGAGGTTCCGATCAGCCCCAGCATTTT
many	TRBD1	TRBV6-5	TRBJ2-3	CASSYLQGETDTQYF	TGTGCCAGCAGTTATCTCCAGGGGGAAACAGATACGCAGTATTTT
NA	TRBD2	TRBV7-9	TRBJ2-7	CASSPWEGPGEYF	TGTGCCAGCAGCCCTTGGGAGGGGCCCGGGGAGTACTTC
many	TRBD2	TRBV9	TRBJ2-7	CASSVAGGPYEQYF	TGTGCCAGCAGCGTGGCGGGGGGGCCCTACGAGCAGTACTTC
many	TRBD1	TRBV6-5	TRBJ2-5	CASSRVPGQYQETQYF	TGTGCCAGCAGCCGTGTCCCGGGACAGTACCAAGAGACCCAGTACTTC
many	NA	TRBV12-3/TRBV12-4	TRBJ2-7	CASRGEGRYEQYF	TGTGCCAGCAGGGGTGAGGGAAGATACGAGCAGTACTTC
many	NA	TRBV11-2	TRBJ2-3	CASSLTTGLTDTQYF	TGTGCCAGCAGCTTAACAACAGGGCTCACAGATACGCAGTATTTT
many	NA	TRBV4-3	TRBJ1-5	CASSQDLVQGSNQPQHF	TGCGCCAGCAGCCAAGATTTAGTCCAGGGTAGCAATCAGCCCCAGCATTTT
many	NA	TRBV12-3/TRBV12-4	TRBJ1-1	CASSLNVNTEAFF	TGTGCCAGCAGTTTAAATGTGAACACTGAAGCTTTCTTT
NA	NA	TRBV5-1	TRBJ1-6	CASGLNYRADSPLHF	TGCGCCAGCGGCTTGAATTACAGGGCGGATTCACCCCTCCACTTT
NA	NA	TRBV7-9	TRBJ2-5	CASSSGQQQGTQYF	TGTGCCAGCAGCTCCGGGCAGCAACAAGGGACCCAGTACTTC
many	TRBD1	TRBV7-9	TRBJ1-6	CASSRDSYNSPLHF	TGTGCCAGCAGCCGGGACAGCTATAATTCACCCCTCCACTTT
many	NA	TRBV13	TRBJ2-7	CASSLVPLEQYF	TGTGCCAGCAGCTTAGTCCCCCTCGAGCAGTACTTC
many	TRBD1	TRBV5-5	TRBJ2-5	CASSPGQGTGQETQYF	TGTGCCAGCAGCCCCGGACAGGGGACCGGCCAAGAGACCCAGTACTTC
many	TRBD1	TRBV7-2	TRBJ2-7	CASSSLGQLYYEQYF	TGTGCCAGCAGCTCACTGGGACAGCTCTACTACGAGCAGTACTTC
many	NA	TRBV7-9	TRBJ2-5	CASSHYPQETQYF	TGTGCCAGCAGCCATTATCCCCAAGAGACCCAGTACTTC
many	NA	TRBV6-2/TRBV6-3	TRBJ2-1	CASSYEYSSYNEQFF	TGTGCCAGCAGTTACGAGTATAGCTCCTACAATGAGCAGTTCTTC
many	TRBD1	TRBV25-1	TRBJ2-7	CASSEFVVRGQGYEQYF	TGTGCCAGCAGTGAGTTCGTGGTAAGGGGGCAAGGCTACGAGCAGTACTTC
many	TRBD1	TRBV24-1	TRBJ2-1	CATSAGQGVFNEQFF	TGTGCCACCAGCGCGGGACAGGGGGTTTTCAATGAGCAGTTCTTC
many	NA	TRBV28	TRBJ2-1	CASTTLFGKVSGGVFINEQFF	TGTGCCAGCACCACTTTGTTCGGGAAGGTTAGCGGAGGGGTTTTTATCAATGAGCAGTTCTTC
many	NA	TRBV3-1	TRBJ1-5	CASSQEGQQGQPQHF	TGTGCCAGCAGCCAAGAAGGCCAGCAAGGTCAGCCCCAGCATTTT
many	TRBD2	TRBV7-9	TRBJ2-7	CASSARGGPYEQYF	TGTGCCAGCAGCGCCCGGGGGGGGCCCTACGAGCAGTACTTC
many	NA	TRBV14	TRBJ1-1	CVSSGGPRGNEAFF	TGTGTCAGCAGCGGAGGCCCGCGAGGGAATGAAGCTTTCTTT
many	NA	TRBV6-5	TRBJ2-3	CASRYGLGTDTQYF	TGTGCCAGCAGATATGGACTCGGCACAGATACGCAGTATTTT
NA	NA	TRBV6-2/TRBV6-3	TRBJ1-1	CACTGGTEAFF	TGTGCCTGCACGGGGGGAACTGAAGCTTTCTTT
NA	NA	TRBV6-6	TRBJ1-1	CASSPGGPEAFF	TGTGCCAGCAGCCCCGGGGGTCCTGAAGCTTTCTTT